This T cell receptor (beta chain) was documented in a study of brain T cells in children with intractable seizures. Using immunoSEQ multiplex PCR, the repertoire was profiled, and TCRdb retains in-frame clones only, with some absent. The profile shows some 76,000 clones, about 92% of them singletons. CDR3 size: 15 residues. V lost 6 bases and J 3 bases, leaving 17 bases between the germline ends. CDR1 and CDR2 (germline): MNHEY, SVGAGI. Sequencing was performed on peripheral blood, taken at surgery. This rearrangement joins TRBV6-5 to TRBJ1-2; D not certain. This sequence was found in a boy under three years old with tuberous sclerosis and intractable seizures. In DNA form, the CDR3 reads TGTGCCAGCAGGAGGGATCTTGGCTTGGACTATGGCTACACCTTC. This translates into CASRRDLGLDYGYTF.